Below, 22 T cell receptor beta chains from the same sample are listed, as sequenced in a study of glioma-infiltrating T cells after dendritic cell vaccination. The table came from immunoSEQ multiplex PCR; TCRdb's copy has only in-frame clones and leaves some out. In the table there are some 38,000 clones, approximately 84% of which are singletons. This material consisted of blood, taken before dendritic cell vaccination. These receptors came from a human donor with glioblastoma.

The chain carries TRBV7-9 and TRBJ2-2, with 8 bases fitting TRBD1. Germline CDR1 is SEHNR and CDR2 is FQNEAQ (reference sequence). V shed 2 bases and J 6 bases; nucleotides not matched to a gene: 8. CDR3 length: 16 residues. CDR3 sequence reads: CASSLPRGRLSGELFF. The CDR3 nucleotides are TGTGCCAGCAGCTTACCCAGGGGGCGGTTATCCGGGGAGCTGTTTTTT.

V gene TRBV7-8 combines with J gene TRBJ1-2; perhaps TRBD1 as D (6 bases). Trimming left V 0 bases short and J 6 bases short, with 11 bases between. Per the germline V gene, CDR1 is SGHVS and CDR2 is FQNEAQ. The CDR3 sequence is 14 residues long. CDR3 sequence reads: CASSLAWGPHGYTF. The CDR3 region has the DNA TGTGCCAGCAGCTTAGCGTGGGGGCCCCATGGCTACACCTTC. Filled out from reference TRBV7-8 and TRBJ1-2, the complete variable domain reads GAGVSQSPRYKVAKRGQDVALRCDPISGHVSLFWYQQALGQGPEFLTYFQNEAQLDKSGLPSDRFFAERPEGSVSTLKIQRTQQEDSAVYLCASSLAWGPHGYTFGSGTRLTVV.

The CDR3, as DNA: TGTGCCAGCAGTGACGCGGCGGGGGGCCTCGTCTACAATGAGCAGTTCTTC. This gives the protein CASSDAAGGLVYNEQFF. V and J are TRBV2 and TRBJ2-1; 8 nucleotides line up with TRBD2. CDR1 SNHLY and CDR2 FYNNEI come from the germline V gene. This CDR3 spans 17 amino acids. Trimming removed 3 bases from V and 3 bases from J; junction bases left unmatched: 10.

The chain links TRBV13 to TRBJ1-3; the D is unclear. The CDR3 spans 13 residues. Trimming pared 7 bases from V and 4 bases from J, leaving 11 bases between. Germline CDR1 and CDR2: PRHDT and FYEKMQ (reference sequence). CDR3 in DNA: TGTGCCAGCACCCTCGGACTCGGAAACACCATATATTTT. Translation gives CASTLGLGNTIYF.

The CDR3 bases are TGTGCCTGGAGTACCGGGACTAGCGGGGGGGGTCAAGAGACCCAGTACTTC. Encoded protein: CAWSTGTSGGGQETQYF. The genes are TRBV30 and TRBJ2-5; 16 bases are shared with TRBD2. The CDR3 totals 17 residues. With 2 bases clipped from V and 2 bases from J, the junction kept 5 bases outside the gene matches. Germline V gene data show CDR1 as GTSNPN and CDR2 as SVGIG (reference sequence).

J is TRBJ2-5 and V is TRBV23-1; a possible D gene is TRBD2 (7 bases). TRBV23-1 is an ORF, with its function uncertain. This CDR3 contains 17 residues. V lost 8 bases to trimming and J lost 2 bases, with 24 bases between them. CDR3 bases: TGCGCCAGCCCAACGGCGGGGGCCAGGCGCCCTCAAGAGACCCAGTACTTC. Amino acid sequence: CASPTAGARRPQETQYF.

The chain is built from TRBV11-2 and TRBJ2-7; no firm D call. The V gene lost 5 bases and the J gene lost 0 bases, with 8 bases spanning the gap. Germline lookup yields CDR1 SGHAT and CDR2 FQNNGV. The CDR3 contains 13 residues. Here the CDR3 DNA reads TGTGCCAGCAGCCACGGGTTCTCCTACGAGCAGTACTTC. This translates into CASSHGFSYEQYF.

The rearrangement joins TRBV4-3 to TRBJ1-1; D may be TRBD1 (6 bases). This CDR3 has 15 residues. The V end was cut by 4 bases, the J end by 0 bases, with 12 bases between. CDR1 and CDR2 from the germline V gene are LGHNA and YSLEER. CDR3 in DNA: TGCGCCAGCAGCCGAACGGACAGATTGAACACTGAAGCTTTCTTT. This translates into CASSRTDRLNTEAFF.

The V call is TRBV6-1, the J call TRBJ2-2; TRBD2 is a possible D gene (6 bases). V lost 11 bases, J lost 2 bases, and 18 bases lay in between. The CDR3 extends over 15 amino acids. Germline V gene data show CDR1 as MNHNS and CDR2 as SASEGT. CDR3 region: CAGRTGGANTGELFF. The CDR3 DNA is TGTGCCGGACGAACCGGGGGTGCCAACACCGGGGAGCTGTTTTTT.

The V and J genes are TRBV7-6 and TRBJ2-7, with TRBD1 identical over 7 bases. The CDR3 sequence is 12 residues long. Trimming at V came to 1 base and at J to 12 bases, leaving 6 bases not matched to a gene. The germline CDR1 and CDR2 sequences are SGHVS and FNYEAQ. The CDR3: CASSLGTGPGYF. The CDR3 DNA reads as TGTGCCAGCAGCTTAGGGACAGGCCCTGGGTACTTC.

The chain has TRBV5-1 and TRBJ2-3; tentatively, D is TRBD1 (6 bases). Germline CDR1 and CDR2: SGHRS and YFSETQ. CDR3 length: 15 residues. Trimming removed 2 bases at V and 3 bases at J, with 13 bases between. The CDR3 loop reads CASSLQGQPTDTQYF. The CDR3 coding sequence is TGCGCCAGCAGCTTACAGGGTCAACCAACAGATACGCAGTATTTT.

The rearrangement uses TRBV19 and TRBJ2-5, with 8 bases that match TRBD2. The CDR3 is 16 amino acids. Germline V gene lookup returns CDR1 LNHDA and CDR2 SQIVND (reference sequence). With V trimmed by 5 bases and J by 1 base, 9 bases remained unmatched. The CDR3 sequence: CASSVAGTSSQETQYF. The CDR3 DNA follows: TGTGCCAGTAGTGTCGCCGGGACTAGTTCCCAAGAGACCCAGTACTTC.

The CDR3 loop is CGRGGHPHF. CDR3 nucleotides: TGTGGTCGGGGGGGTCACCCCCACTTT. The J gene is TRBJ1-6, the V gene TRBV30; possible D gene TRBD1, 5 bases. The V gene's germline CDR1 is GTSNPN and CDR2 SVGIG (reference sequence). The CDR3 length is 9 residues.

The chain carries TRBV7-9 and TRBJ2-1; D unclear. This CDR3 is built from 12 residues. Trimming stripped 1 base from V and 8 bases from J, with 6 bases between. The germline V gene encodes CDR1 SEHNR and CDR2 FQNEAQ (reference sequence). DNA for the CDR3: TGTGCCAGCAGCTTAGTTAGTGATGAGCAGTTCTTC. Its translation is CASSLVSDEQFF.

The rearrangement uses TRBV15 and TRBJ2-5, with a weak D call TRBD1 (6 bases). CDR3 length: 15 amino acids. The V gene's germline CDR1 is LNHNV and CDR2 YYDKDF (reference sequence). The germline V and J ends were trimmed by 1 base and 2 bases, with 11 bases remaining between them. CDR3 nucleotide sequence: TGTGCCACCAGCAGAGTGAGACAGGTGCAAGAGACCCAGTACTTC. Protein product: CATSRVRQVQETQYF.

The genes are TRBV30 and TRBJ1-2; TRBD1 matches 10 bases. V lost 4 bases and J lost 7; bases outside the gene matches: 9. The CDR3 runs 14 residues. Per the germline V gene, CDR1 is GTSNPN and CDR2 is SVGIG (reference sequence). The CDR3 loop is CAWIKGQGSLGYTF. Written as DNA, the CDR3 is TGTGCCTGGATTAAGGGACAGGGGTCTCTTGGCTACACCTTC.

This chain joins TRBV18 and TRBJ2-5; TRBD2 agrees at 13 bases. Germline CDR1 is KGHSH and CDR2 is LQKENI. J lost 5 bases, V lost 3 bases, and 9 bases had no gene match. The CDR3 spans 17 residues. CDR3 sequence (DNA): TGTGCCAGCTCACCCGACCCCGGGACTAGCGGGGTGGAGACCCAGTACTTC. It yields the protein CASSPDPGTSGVETQYF.

This chain connects TRBV21-1 to TRBJ2-3; the D segment call TRBD2 is taken from the table without a DNA check. TRBV21-1 is tagged as a pseudogene. This CDR3 has 17 residues. The CDR3 nucleotides are TGTGCCAGCAGCAAAGCGGCTAGCGGGGGAAGCACAGATACGCAGTATTTT. Translation: CASSKAASGGSTDTQYF.

The rearrangement uses TRBV5-4 and TRBJ2-5, with 7 bases that match TRBD1. J lost 5 bases, V lost 2 bases, and 9 bases had no gene match. The germline V gene has CDR1 SGHNT and CDR2 YYREEE (reference sequence). The CDR3 runs to 15 residues. CDR3 protein: CASSLRQGGVETQYF. The CDR3 DNA reads as TGTGCCAGCAGCTTACGGCAAGGGGGCGTCGAGACCCAGTACTTC.

The CDR3 region is CASSQENESGYTF. CDR3 DNA: TGCGCCAGCAGCCAAGAAAACGAGAGTGGCTACACCTTC. This chain links TRBV4-1 with TRBJ1-2; D call uncertain. Trimming removed 0 bases from V and 7 bases from J, with 9 bases in between. The germline CDR1 and CDR2 sequences are MGHRA and YSYEKL. The CDR3 spans 13 residues.

The rearrangement joins TRBV10-2 to TRBJ2-7, with 15 bases matching TRBD2. Germline lookup yields CDR1 WSHSY and CDR2 SAAADI. The CDR3 runs to 14 residues. J lost 3 bases, V lost 8 bases, and 2 bases had no gene match. In DNA, the CDR3 is TGCGCCAGCTGGGGACTAGCGGGGGGCTACGAGCAGTACTTC. Protein product: CASWGLAGGYEQYF.

In this sample, this clone turned up a few times. V and J are TRBV7-3 and TRBJ2-5; the D gene is possibly TRBD2 (5 bases). Trimming removed 5 bases at V and 5 bases at J, with 18 bases between. The CDR3 totals 15 residues. The V gene's germline CDR1 is SGHTA and CDR2 FQGTGA. The CDR3 protein is CASSRMVGVGETQYF. The CDR3 DNA reads TGTGCCAGCAGCCGGATGGTCGGGGTGGGTGAGACCCAGTACTTC.